This T cell receptor beta chain was identified in a study of T cell responses to AZD1222 COVID-19 vaccine. As for the study in general: The analysis combined second doses at about 4 or about 12 weeks.

Details on this clone: Its antigen is unknown.

This CDR3 contains 15 residues. V lost 6 bases to trimming and J lost 0 bases, with 14 bases between them. Germline CDR1 reads SQVTM; CDR2 reads ANQGSEA. Study-wide results and limits: A mostly white British donor set with more females was recruited, and clonal diversity was possibly underestimated. Two AZD1222 administrations were followed by greater Spike-specific TCR breadth and depth.

This table comes from immunoSEQ multiplex PCR, and its TCRdb copy is limited to in-frame clones, with some not included. This sample has around 130,000 clones, with more than 85% found just once. This chain joins TRBV29-1 and TRBJ2-2; tentatively, D is TRBD2 (6 bases). The clonotype comes from an adult in good health. The sample consisted of peripheral blood, taken on day 0 of AZD1222 vaccination. The CDR3 region is CSVEGRGSNTGELFF. CDR3 nucleotide sequence: TGCAGCGTGGAGGGGCGGGGTTCGAACACCGGGGAGCTGTTTTTT.